This TCR beta chain derives from a study of blood T cell repertoires in COVID-19. Study details: The United States, Italy and Spain were the sources of the acute and convalescent COVID-19 samples. From T cells, B-cell-depleted T cells, or PBMCs came the material, which was cDNA or gDNA.

Note on this clone: Other DNA variants within this sample encode the same CDR3.

The authors' processing: The assay estimated nucleated cells by amplifying reference gene primers. Some clones are missing from TCRdb's copy, which holds only in-frame ones; the method was immunoSEQ multiplex PCR. That table is the source of V, J and clone size, and D and trimming were worked out from the DNA. Of some 150,000 clones in the sample, 76% were seen once. This sequence originates from a man in his sixties with acute or convalescent COVID-19. The material sequenced was peripheral blood.

CDR3 protein: CASSLAGATDTQYF. CDR3 sequence (DNA): TGTGCCAGCAGCCTAGCGGGAGCAACAGATACGCAGTATTTT. The V and J genes are TRBV7-3 and TRBJ2-3, with TRBD2 identical over 10 bases. Germline assignment: CDR1 SGHTA and CDR2 FQGTGA. V lost 5 bases and J lost 3; bases outside the gene matches: 2. The CDR3 covers 14 residues.